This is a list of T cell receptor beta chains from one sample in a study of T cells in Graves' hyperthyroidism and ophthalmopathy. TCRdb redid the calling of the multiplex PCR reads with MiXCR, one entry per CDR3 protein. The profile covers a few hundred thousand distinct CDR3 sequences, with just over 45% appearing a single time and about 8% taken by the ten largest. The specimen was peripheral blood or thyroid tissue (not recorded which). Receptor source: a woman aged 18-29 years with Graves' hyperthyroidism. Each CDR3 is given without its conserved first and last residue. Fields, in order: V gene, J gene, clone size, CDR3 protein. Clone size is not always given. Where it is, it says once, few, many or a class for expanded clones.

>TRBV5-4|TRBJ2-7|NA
ASSLRTRVN
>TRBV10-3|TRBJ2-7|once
AISEEVSYEQY
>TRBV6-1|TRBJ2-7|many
ASSVSSPNYEQY
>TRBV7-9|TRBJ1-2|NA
ASSLVGRDYGYT
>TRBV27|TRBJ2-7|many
ASSYNRGLYEQY
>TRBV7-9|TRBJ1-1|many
ASSLEDRGSEAF
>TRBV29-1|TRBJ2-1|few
SVDRTRNEQF
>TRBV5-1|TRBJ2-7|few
ASSLRDRGTYEQY
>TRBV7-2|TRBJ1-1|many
ASSLLSLTTEAF
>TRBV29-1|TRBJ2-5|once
SVEERGGSETQY
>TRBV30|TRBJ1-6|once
AWRAAGLMWSLH
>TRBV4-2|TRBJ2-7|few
ASSVVLAGVAYEQY
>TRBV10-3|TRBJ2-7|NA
AISPTGTVSYEQY
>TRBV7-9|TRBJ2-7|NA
ASSPHRDLRIPGEQY
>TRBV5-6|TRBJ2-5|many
ASSLLAGLMETQY
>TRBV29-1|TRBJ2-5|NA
SMEEETQY
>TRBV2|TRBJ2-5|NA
ASSDVGLGTQY
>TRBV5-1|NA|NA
ASSWLRTAFYNEQF
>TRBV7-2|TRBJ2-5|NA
ASSSTSPETQN
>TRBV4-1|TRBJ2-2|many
ASSRGGEVTGELF
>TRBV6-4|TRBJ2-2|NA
ASSQDHAVPGELF
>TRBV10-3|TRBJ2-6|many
AISESGVSGANVLT
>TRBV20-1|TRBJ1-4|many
SARLDRGLF
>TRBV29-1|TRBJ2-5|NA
SVAPLAGGPLGETQY
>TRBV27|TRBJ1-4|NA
ASSQTRGLEKLF
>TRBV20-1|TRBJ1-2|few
SALRQGASGYT
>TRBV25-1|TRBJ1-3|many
ATGTGGNTIY
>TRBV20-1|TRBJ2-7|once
SAPTSGLYNEQY
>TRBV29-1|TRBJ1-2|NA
SQEYRGKGYT
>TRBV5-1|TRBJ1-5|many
ASSLEQGGQPQH
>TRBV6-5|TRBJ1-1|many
ASSSSTGPGEAF
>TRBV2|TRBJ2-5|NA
ASTRDRGSETQY
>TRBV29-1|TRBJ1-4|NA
SVERTGRNEKLF
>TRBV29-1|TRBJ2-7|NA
SVVRTGWEQY
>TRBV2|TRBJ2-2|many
ASTKRTSGRTKFTGELF
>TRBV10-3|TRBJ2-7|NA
AISEASGISEQY
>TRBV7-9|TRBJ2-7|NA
ASSLDGGEQY
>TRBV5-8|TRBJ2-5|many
ASTSQGLGGGETQY
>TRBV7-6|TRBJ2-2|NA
ASSLPQRENLVNTGELF
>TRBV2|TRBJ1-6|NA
ASRGRVDSPLH
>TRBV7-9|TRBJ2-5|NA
ASRKSTGGDQPQY
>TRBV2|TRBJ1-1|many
ASSEADSTEAF
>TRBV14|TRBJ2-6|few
ASSHPGGWFSGANVLT
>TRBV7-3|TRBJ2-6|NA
ASSSTGLSGANVLT
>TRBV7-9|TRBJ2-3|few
ASSLALFDTQY
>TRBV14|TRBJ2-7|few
ASSPTRDFLVQY
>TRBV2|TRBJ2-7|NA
ASFGLGVEQY
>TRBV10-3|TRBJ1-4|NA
AISGGRELF